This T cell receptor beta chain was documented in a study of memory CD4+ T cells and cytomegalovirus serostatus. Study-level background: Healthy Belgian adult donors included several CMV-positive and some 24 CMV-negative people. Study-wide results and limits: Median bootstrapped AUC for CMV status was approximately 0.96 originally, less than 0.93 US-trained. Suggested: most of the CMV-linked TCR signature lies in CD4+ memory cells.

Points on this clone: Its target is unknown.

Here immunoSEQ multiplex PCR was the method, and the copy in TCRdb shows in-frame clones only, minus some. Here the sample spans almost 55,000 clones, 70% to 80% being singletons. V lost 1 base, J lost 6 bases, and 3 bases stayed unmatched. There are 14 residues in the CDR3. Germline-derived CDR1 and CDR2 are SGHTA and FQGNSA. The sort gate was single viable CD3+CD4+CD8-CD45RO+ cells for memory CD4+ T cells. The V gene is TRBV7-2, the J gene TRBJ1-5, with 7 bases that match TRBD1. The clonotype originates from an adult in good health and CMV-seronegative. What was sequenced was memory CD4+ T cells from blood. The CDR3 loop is CASSLDRGGQPQHF. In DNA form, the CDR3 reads TGTGCCAGCAGCTTAGACAGGGGCGGTCAGCCCCAGCATTTT.